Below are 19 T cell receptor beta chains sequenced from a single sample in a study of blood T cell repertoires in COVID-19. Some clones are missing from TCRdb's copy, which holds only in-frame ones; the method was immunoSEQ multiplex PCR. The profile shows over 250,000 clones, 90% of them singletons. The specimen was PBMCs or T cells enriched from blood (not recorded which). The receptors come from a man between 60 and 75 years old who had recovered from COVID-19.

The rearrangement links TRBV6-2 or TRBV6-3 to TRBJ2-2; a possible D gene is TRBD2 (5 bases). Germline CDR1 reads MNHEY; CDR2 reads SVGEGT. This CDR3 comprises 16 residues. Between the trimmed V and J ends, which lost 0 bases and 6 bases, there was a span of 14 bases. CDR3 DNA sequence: TGTGCCAGCAGTTACTCGAGGACTCTTCTGGCCGGGGAGCTGTTTTTT. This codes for CASSYSRTLLAGELFF.

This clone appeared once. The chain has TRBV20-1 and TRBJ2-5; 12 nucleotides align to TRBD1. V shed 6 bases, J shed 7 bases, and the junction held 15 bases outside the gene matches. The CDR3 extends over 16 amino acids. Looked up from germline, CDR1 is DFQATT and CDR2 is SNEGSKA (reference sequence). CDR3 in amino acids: CSASKHGTGGLGTQYF. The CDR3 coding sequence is TGCAGTGCAAGTAAACATGGGACAGGGGGCTTAGGGACCCAGTACTTC.

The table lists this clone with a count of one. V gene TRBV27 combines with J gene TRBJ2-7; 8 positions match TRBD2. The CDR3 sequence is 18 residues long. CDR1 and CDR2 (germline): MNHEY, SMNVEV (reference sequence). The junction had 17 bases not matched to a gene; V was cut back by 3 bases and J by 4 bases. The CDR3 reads CASSFKVRTSGLGYEQYF. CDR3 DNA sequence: TGTGCCAGCAGTTTTAAGGTCAGAACTAGCGGTCTTGGGTACGAGCAGTACTTC.

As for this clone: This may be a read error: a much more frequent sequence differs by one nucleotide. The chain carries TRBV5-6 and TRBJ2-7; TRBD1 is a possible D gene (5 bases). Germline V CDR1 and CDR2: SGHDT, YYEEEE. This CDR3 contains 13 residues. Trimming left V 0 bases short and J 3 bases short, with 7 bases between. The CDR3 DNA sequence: TGTGCCAGCAGCTTGGCCCAGGGCTACGAGCAGTACTTC. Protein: CASSLAQGYEQYF.

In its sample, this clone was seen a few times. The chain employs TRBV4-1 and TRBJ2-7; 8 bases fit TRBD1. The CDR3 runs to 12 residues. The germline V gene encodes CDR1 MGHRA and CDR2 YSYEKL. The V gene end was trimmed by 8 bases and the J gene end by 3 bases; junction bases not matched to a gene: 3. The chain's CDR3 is CASGTGFYEQYF. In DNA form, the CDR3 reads TGCGCCAGCGGGACAGGCTTCTACGAGCAGTACTTC.

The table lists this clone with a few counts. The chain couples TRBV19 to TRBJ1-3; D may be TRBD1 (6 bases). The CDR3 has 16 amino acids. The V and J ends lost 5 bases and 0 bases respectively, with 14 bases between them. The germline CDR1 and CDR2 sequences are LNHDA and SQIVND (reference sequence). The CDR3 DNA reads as TGTGCCAGTAGTTCGGACAGATATTCCTCTGGAAACACCATATATTTT. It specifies CASSSDRYSSGNTIYF.

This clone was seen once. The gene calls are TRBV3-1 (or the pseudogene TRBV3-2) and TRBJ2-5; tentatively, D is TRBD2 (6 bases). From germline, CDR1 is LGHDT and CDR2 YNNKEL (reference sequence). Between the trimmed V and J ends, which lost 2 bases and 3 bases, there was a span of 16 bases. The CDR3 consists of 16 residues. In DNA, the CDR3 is TGTGCCAGCAGCCAACAGCCCAGCGGAGGGGAAGAGACCCAGTACTTC. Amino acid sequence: CASSQQPSGGEETQYF.

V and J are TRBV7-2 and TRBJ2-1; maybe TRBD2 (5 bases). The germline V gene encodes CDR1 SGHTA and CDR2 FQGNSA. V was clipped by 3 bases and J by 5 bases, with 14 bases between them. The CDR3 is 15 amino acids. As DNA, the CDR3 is TGTGCCAGCAGCTTTTTGCGACTACTCAACAATGAGCAGTTCTTC. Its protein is CASSFLRLLNNEQFF.

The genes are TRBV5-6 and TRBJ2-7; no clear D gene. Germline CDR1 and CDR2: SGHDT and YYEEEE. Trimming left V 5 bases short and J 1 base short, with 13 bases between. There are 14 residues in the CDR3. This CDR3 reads CASSISRASYEQYF. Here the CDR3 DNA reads TGTGCCAGCAGTATATCGAGAGCTTCCTACGAGCAGTACTTC.

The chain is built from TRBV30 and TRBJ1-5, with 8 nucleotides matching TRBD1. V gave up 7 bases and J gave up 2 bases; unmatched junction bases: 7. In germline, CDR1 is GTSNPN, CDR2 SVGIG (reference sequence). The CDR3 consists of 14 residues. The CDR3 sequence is CAYETGDGNQPQHF. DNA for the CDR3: TGTGCCTATGAGACAGGGGATGGCAATCAGCCCCAGCATTTT.

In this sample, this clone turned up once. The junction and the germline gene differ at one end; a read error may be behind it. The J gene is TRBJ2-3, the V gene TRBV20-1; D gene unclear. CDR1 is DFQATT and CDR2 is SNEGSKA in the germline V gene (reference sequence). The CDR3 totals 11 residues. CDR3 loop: CNASPLNTQYF. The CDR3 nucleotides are TGCAATGCTAGTCCCCTAAATACGCAGTATTTT.

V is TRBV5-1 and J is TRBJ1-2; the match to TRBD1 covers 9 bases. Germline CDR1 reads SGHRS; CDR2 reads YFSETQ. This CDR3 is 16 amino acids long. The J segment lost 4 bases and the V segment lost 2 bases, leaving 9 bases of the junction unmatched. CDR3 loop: CASSLSTGTGSYGYTF. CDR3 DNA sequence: TGCGCCAGCAGCTTATCAACCGGGACAGGGAGCTATGGCTACACCTTC.

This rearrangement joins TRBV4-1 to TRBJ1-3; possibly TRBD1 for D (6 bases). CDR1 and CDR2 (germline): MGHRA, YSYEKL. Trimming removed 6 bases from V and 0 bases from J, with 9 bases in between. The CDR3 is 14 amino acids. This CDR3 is CASRQGISGNTIYF. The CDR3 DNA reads TGCGCCAGCAGACAGGGAATCTCTGGAAACACCATATATTTT.

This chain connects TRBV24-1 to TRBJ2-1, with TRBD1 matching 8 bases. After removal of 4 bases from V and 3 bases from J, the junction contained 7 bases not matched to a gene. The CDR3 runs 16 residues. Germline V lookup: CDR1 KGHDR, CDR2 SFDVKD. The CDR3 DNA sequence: TGTGCCACCAGTGACCCGTCGACAGGGGACTACAATGAGCAGTTCTTC. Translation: CATSDPSTGDYNEQFF.

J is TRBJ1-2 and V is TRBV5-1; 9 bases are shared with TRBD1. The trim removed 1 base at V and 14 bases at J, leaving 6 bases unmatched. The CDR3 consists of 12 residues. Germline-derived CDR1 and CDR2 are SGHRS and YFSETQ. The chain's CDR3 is CASSLRDRDRTF. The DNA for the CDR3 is TGCGCCAGCAGCTTGAGGGACAGGGATAGAACCTTC.

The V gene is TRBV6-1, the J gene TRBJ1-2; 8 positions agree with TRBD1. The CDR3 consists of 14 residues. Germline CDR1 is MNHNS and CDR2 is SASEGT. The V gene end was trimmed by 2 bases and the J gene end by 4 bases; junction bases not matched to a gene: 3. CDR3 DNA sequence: TGTGCCAGCAGTGAAAATCAGGGGGCCTATGGCTACACCTTC. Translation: CASSENQGAYGYTF.

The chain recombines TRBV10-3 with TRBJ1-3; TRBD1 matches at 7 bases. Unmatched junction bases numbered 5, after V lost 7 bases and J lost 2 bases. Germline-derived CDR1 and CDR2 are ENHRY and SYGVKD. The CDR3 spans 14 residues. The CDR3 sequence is CAIIPDRAGNTIYF. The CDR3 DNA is TGTGCCATCATACCCGACAGGGCTGGAAACACCATATATTTT.

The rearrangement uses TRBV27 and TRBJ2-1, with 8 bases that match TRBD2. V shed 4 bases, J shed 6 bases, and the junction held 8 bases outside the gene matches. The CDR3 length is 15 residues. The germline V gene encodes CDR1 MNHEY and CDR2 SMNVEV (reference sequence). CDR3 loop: CASSSTSVPSNEQFF. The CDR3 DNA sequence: TGTGCCAGCAGTTCGACTAGCGTTCCCTCCAATGAGCAGTTCTTC.

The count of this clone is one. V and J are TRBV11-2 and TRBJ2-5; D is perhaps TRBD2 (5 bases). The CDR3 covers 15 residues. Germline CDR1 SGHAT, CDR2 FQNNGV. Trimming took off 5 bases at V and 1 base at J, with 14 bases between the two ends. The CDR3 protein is CASSTFRGPQETQYF. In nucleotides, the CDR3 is TGTGCCAGCAGCACCTTCCGCGGGCCCCAAGAGACCCAGTACTTC.